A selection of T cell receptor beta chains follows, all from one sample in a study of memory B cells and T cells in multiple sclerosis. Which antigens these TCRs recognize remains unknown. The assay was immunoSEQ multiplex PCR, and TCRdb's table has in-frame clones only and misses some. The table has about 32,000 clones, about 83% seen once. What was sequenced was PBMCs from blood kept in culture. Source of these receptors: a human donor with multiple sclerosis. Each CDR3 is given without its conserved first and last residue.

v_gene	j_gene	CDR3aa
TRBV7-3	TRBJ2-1	ASSTYMSSEQF
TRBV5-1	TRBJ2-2	ASSLRGAGYPNTGELF
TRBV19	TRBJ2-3	ASSIGPTDTQY
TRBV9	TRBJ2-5	ASSFSLEGGETQY
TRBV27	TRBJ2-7	ASSLTGEEQY
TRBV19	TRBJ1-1	ASRGWRRDITLNTEAF
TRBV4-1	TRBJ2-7	ASSQSGQGGEQY
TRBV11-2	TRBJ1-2	ASSFSTAYGYT
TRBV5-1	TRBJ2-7	ASSRSWVRNAYEQY
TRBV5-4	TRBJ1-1	ASSLGQGAAVNTEAF
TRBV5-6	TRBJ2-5	ASSGRDQETQY
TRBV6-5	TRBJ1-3	ASKGGRGGNTIY
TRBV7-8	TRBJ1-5	ASSFFASYSNQPQH
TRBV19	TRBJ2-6	ASSSSGQGFSGANVLT
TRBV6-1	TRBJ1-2	ASKKTGEGYT
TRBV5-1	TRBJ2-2	ASSFSQGSNTGELF
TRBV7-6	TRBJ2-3	ASSLIDRPTSTDTQY
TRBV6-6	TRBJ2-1	ASSNRVATTNEQF
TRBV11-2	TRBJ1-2	ASSRGQSYGYT
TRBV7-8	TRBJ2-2	ASTIGAGRAGELF
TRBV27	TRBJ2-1	ASTPAGDPYNEQF
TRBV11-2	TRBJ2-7	ASSTDPGAVSYEQY
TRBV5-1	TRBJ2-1	ASSFPAAGDYNEQF
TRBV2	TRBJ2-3	ASRPLGAFADTQY
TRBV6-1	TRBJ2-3	ASSEAKTPDTQY
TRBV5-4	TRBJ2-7	ASSLDNTYEQY
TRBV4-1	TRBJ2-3	ASSPGITDTQY
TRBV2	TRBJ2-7	ASRAGQGATYEQY
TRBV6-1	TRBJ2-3	ASRGLAGTDTQY
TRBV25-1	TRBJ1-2	ASSGQRYGYT
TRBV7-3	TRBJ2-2	ASSPYTGELF
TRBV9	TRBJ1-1	ASSVMQELNTEAF
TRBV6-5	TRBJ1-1	ASSTGQYTEAF
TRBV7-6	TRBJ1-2	ASSSSQGYYGYT
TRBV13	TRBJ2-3	ASAWGTDTQY
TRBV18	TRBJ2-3	ASSPGSGADTQY
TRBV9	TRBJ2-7	ASSVGMGEQY
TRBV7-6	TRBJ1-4	ASSPRAGAGIEKLF
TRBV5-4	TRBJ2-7	ASSQFPKRGGVYEQY
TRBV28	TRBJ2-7	ASSSRDLTYEQY